Below, 7 T cell receptor beta chains from the same sample are listed, as sequenced in a study of blood T cell repertoires in COVID-19. Measured with immunoSEQ multiplex PCR; TCRdb has only the in-frame clones, and not every one. The sample contains around 480,000 clones, 88% of which appear only once. Sequencing was carried out using peripheral blood. These receptors were collected from a woman aged 45-59 years with COVID-19, enrolled during active disease.

This chain joins TRBV4-1 and TRBJ1-1; D remains ambiguous. With 2 bases removed from V and 1 base from J, the gap between germline ends came to 8 bases. This CDR3 contains 14 residues. CDR1 is MGHRA, CDR2 YSYEKL, per germline. CDR3: CASSQLAGNTEAFF. DNA for the CDR3: TGCGCCAGCAGCCAATTGGCAGGGAACACTGAAGCTTTCTTT.

The chain joins TRBV29-1 to TRBJ2-5, with D unclear. V lost 4 bases, J lost 5 bases, and 20 bases lay in between. Germline CDR1 SQVTM, CDR2 ANQGSEA. This CDR3 spans 15 amino acids. Here the CDR3 reads CSVASFSPAAETQYF. The CDR3 region has the DNA TGCAGCGTTGCGTCTTTTAGCCCCGCGGCGGAGACCCAGTACTTC. Complete variable domain (other parts from reference TRBV29-1 and TRBJ2-5): SAVISQKPSRDICQRGTSLTIQCQVDSQVTMMFWYRQQPGQSLTLIATANQGSEATYESGFVIDKFPISRPNLTFSTLTVSNMSPEDSSIYLCSVASFSPAAETQYFGPGTRLLVL.

V is TRBV19 and J is TRBJ1-5; a possible D gene is TRBD1 (5 bases). The V end lost 8 bases, the J end lost 7 bases, and 15 bases lay between the germline ends. The germline V gene has CDR1 LNHDA and CDR2 SQIVND (reference sequence). The length of the CDR3 is 13 residues. The CDR3 sequence: CASRRGAGQPQHF. CDR3 sequence (DNA): TGTGCCAGTCGGAGGGGAGCGGGACAGCCCCAGCATTTT.

The rearrangement joins TRBV12-3 or TRBV12-4 to TRBJ2-7; D is unclear. The CDR3 has 11 residues. Trimming removed 6 bases at V and 3 bases at J, with 6 bases between. Here the CDR3 reads CASSYDYEQYF. CDR3 DNA sequence: TGTGCCAGCAGCTACGACTACGAGCAGTACTTC.

The chain couples TRBV5-1 to TRBJ1-5; TRBD1 agrees at 8 bases. CDR1 is SGHRS, CDR2 YFSETQ, per germline. The CDR3 consists of 15 residues. Trimming removed 4 bases from V and 3 bases from J; junction bases left unmatched: 6. CDR3 region: CASSTWTGPNQPQHF. CDR3 DNA: TGCGCCAGCAGCACCTGGACAGGGCCCAATCAGCCCCAGCATTTT.

This clone was seen a few times. The chain combines TRBV27 with TRBJ1-1, with 7 bases that match TRBD1. Trimming took 5 bases from V and 3 from J; bases not matched to a gene: 0. CDR3 length: 12 residues. Germline CDR1 is MNHEY and CDR2 is SMNVEV (reference sequence). The DNA of the CDR3 is TGTGCCAGCAGTCAGGGGGACACTGAAGCTTTCTTT. Protein product: CASSQGDTEAFF.

The chain carries TRBV6-4 and TRBJ2-2; D is ambiguous. The germline V gene has CDR1 MRHNA and CDR2 SNTAGT. The CDR3 extends over 14 amino acids. V lost 5 bases and J 0 bases, leaving 7 bases between the germline ends. DNA of the CDR3: TGTGCCAGCAGTCCGTTATCGAACACCGGGGAGCTGTTTTTT. Translation gives CASSPLSNTGELFF.